This note documents a single T cell receptor beta chain sequence. Its target is unknown. Per the germline V gene, CDR1 is LNHNV and CDR2 is YYDKDF (reference sequence). This CDR3 is 13 amino acids long. This sample is part of a study of CXCR3-negative and CXCR3-positive naive CD8 T cells. For the study at large: Every library held about 1.5 +/- 0.3 million TRB reads, and the total came to 130 million to 150 million. Whole-study results and caveats: The study found more hydrophobic TRB CDR3s in CXCR3-positive naive cells than in CXCR3-negative naive cells. Memory, not naive, CXCR3-negative and CXCR3-positive cells differed in TRBV-TRBJ usage.

In triplicate, each CD8+ T cell subset was sorted at 300,000 cells per replicate. The method, 5' RACE with UMI labels, was used to prepare the TRB cDNA libraries. TCRdb re-called the 5' RACE reads and shows each CDR3 protein once, DNA omitted. This listing includes fewer than 90,000 distinct CDR3 sequences. The sample was naive CXCR3+ CD8+ T cells from blood. This sample's subset: CD45RO-CCR7+CD27+CD95- naive CD8+ T cells expressing CXCR3 (TNR3+). This clonotype originated in a human donor in good health. Some clones in this sample may be carry-over from other donors' samples. The chain employs TRBV15 and TRBJ2-7; the D call of TRBD1 rests on TCRdb alone, since no DNA is present to check it. This chain's CDR3 is CATSRGGHRFQYF.